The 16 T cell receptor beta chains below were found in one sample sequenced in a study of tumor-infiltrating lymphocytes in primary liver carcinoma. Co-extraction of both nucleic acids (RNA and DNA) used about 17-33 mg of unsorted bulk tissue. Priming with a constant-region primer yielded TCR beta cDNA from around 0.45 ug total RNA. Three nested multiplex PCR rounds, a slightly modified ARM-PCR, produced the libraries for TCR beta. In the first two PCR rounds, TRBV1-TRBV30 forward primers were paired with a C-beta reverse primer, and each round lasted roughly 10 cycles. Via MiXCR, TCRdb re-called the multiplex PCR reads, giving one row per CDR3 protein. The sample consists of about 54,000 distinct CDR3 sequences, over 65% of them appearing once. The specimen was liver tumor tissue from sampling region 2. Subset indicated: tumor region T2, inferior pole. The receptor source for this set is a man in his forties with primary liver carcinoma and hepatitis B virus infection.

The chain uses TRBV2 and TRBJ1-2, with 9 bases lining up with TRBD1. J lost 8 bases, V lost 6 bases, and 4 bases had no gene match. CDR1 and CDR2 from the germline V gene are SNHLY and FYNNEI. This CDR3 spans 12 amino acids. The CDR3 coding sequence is TGTGCCAGCAGGGTTACAGGGGGCGGCTACACCTTC. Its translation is CASRVTGGGYTF.

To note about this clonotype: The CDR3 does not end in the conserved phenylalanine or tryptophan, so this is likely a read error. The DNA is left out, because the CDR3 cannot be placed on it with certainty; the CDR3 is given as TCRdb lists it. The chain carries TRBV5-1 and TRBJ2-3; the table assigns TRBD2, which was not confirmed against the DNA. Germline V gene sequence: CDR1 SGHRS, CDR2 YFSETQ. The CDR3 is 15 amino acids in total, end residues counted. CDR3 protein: CASSLLAGGTGTQCL.

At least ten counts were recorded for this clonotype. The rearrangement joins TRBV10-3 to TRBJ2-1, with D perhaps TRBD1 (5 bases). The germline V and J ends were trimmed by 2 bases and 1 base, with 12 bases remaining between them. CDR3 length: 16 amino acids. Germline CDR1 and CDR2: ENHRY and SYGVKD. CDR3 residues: CAISEGMDNSYNEQFF. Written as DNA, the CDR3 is TGTGCCATCAGTGAGGGCATGGACAATTCCTACAATGAGCAGTTCTTC.

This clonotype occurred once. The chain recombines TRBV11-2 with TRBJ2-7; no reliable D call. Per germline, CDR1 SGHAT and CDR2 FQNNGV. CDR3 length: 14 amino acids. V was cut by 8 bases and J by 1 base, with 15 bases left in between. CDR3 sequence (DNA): TGTGCCAGCCTATCTGTGGGAATATCCTACGAGCAGTACTTC. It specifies CASLSVGISYEQYF.

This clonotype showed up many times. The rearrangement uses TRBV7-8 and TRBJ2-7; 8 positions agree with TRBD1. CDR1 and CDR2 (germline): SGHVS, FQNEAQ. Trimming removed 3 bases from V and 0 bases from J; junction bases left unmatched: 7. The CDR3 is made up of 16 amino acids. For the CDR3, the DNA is TGTGCCAGCAGCTTGTTCCCAGGGGGCAACTCCTACGAGCAGTACTTC. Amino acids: CASSLFPGGNSYEQYF.

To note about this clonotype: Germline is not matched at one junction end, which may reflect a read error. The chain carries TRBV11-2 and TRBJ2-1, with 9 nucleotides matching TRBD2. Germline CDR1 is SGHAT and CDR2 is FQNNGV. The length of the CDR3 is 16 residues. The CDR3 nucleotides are TGTGCCAGCAGCATGCGCCCCAGCGGGAGGATCTATGAGCAATTCTTC. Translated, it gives CASSMRPSGRIYEQFF.

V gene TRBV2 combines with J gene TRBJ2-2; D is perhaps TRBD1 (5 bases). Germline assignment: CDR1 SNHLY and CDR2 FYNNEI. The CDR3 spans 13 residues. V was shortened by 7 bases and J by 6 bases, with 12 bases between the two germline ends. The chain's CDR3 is CASTGYWAGELFF. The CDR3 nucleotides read TGTGCCAGCACAGGGTACTGGGCCGGGGAGCTGTTTTTT.

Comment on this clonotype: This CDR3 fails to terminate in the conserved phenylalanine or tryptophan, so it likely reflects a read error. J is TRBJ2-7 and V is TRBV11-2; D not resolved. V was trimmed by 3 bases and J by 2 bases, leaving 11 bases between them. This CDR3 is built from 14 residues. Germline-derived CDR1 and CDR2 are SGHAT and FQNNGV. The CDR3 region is CASSLSDTAYEQYS. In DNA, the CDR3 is TGTGCCAGCAGCTTGAGTGACACTGCCTACGAGCAGTACTCC.

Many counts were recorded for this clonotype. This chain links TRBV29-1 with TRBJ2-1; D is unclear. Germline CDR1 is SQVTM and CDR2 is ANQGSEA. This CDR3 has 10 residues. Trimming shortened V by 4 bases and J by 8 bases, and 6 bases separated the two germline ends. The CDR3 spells CSVVQHEQFF. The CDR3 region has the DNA TGCAGCGTTGTTCAGCATGAGCAGTTCTTC.

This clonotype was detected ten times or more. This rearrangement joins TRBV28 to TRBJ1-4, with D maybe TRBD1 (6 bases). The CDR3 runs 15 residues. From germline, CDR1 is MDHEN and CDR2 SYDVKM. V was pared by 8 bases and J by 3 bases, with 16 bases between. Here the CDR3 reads CASVFSGDANEKLFF. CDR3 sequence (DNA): TGTGCCAGCGTCTTTTCAGGGGACGCTAATGAAAAACTGTTTTTT.

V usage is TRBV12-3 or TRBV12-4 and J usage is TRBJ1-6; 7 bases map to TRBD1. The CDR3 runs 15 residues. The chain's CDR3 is CVNSSTTGRSSPLHF. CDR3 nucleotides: TGTGTCAACAGTTCCACGACAGGGCGTAGTTCACCCCTCCACTTT.

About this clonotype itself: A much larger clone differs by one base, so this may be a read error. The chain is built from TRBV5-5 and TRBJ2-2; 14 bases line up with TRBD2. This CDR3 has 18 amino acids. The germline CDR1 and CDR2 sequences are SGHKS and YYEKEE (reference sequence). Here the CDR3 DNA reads TGTGCCAGCAGCGGGGGACTAGCGGGAGACTCGAACACCGGGGGGCTGTTTTTT. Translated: CASSGGLAGDSNTGGLFF.

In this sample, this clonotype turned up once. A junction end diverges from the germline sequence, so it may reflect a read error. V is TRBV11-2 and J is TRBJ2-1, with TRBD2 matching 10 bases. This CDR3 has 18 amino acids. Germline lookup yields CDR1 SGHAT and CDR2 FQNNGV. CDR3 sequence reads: CASSLGWGLAGDYNEHFF. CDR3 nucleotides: TGTGCCAGTAGCTTGGGATGGGGTCTAGCGGGAGACTACAATGAGCACTTCTTC.

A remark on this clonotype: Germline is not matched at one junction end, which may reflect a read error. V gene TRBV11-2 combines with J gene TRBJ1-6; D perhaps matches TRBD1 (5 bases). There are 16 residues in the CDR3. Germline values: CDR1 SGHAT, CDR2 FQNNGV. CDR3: CAITLGVSGEGSPLLF. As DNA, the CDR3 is TGTGCCATCACCTTAGGGGTCTCTGGAGAAGGTTCACCCCTCCTCTTT. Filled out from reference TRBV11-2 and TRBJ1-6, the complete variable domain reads EAGVAQSPRYKIIEKRQSVAFWCNPISGHATLYWYQQILGQGPKLLIQFQNNGVVDDSQLPKDRFSAERLKGVDSTLKIQPAKLEDSAVYLCAITLGVSGEGSPLLFGNGTRLTVT.

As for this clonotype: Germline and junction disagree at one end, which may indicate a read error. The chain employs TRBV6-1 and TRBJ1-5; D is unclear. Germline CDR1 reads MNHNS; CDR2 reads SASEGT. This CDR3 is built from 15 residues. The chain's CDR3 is CASSEVLEPGQPQHF. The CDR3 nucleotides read TGTGCCAGCAGTGAAGTTTTAGAACCGGGCCAGCCACAGCATTTT.

CDR3 nucleotide sequence: TGCGCCAGCAGTGAGGACGTGAGCACTGAAGCTTTCTTT. Its protein is CASSEDVSTEAFF. The chain couples TRBV5-1 to TRBJ1-1; D gene uncertain. There are 13 residues in the CDR3. Trimming removed 5 bases from V and 4 bases from J, with 12 bases in between. The germline CDR1 and CDR2 sequences are SGHRS and YFSETQ.